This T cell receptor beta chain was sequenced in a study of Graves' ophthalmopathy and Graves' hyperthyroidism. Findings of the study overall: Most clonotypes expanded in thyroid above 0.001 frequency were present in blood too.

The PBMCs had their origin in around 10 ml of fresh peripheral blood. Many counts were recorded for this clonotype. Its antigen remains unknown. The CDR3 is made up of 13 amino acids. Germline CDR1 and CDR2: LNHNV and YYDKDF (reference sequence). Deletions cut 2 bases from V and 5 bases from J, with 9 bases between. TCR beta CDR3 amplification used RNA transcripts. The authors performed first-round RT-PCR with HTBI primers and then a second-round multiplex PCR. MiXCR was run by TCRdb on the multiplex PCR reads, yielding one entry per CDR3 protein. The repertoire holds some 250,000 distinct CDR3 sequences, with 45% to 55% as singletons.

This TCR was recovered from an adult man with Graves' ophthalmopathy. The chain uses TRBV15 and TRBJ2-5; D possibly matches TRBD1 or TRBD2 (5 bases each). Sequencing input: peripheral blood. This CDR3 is CATSRRDGETQYF. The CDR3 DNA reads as TGTGCCACCAGCAGACGGGACGGTGAGACCCAGTACTTC.